Below, one T cell receptor (beta chain) is given with its context. Its cognate antigen is unknown. Template switching (which added a universal primer site) was used, and cDNA carried unique molecular identifiers. One entry per CDR3 protein results from TCRdb running MiXCR on the 5' RACE reads. This sample has 280,000 or so distinct CDR3 sequences, with about 8.9% found just once. Donors uniformly comprised healthy Caucasians. This record belongs to a study of identical twins. General observations from the study: Zero-insertion analyses were open to partial confounding by invariant MAIT and iNKT cells. Cord blood beta clonotypes present at high abundance carried fewer insertions; no such pattern appeared in memory repertoires.

CDR3 length: 18 residues. Germline V gene sequence: CDR1 SGHRS, CDR2 YFSETQ. Trimming removed 4 bases from V and 3 bases from J; junction bases left unmatched: 11. These records were also assigned to another study, of yellow fever vaccine responses in identical twins.

The receptor was derived from a woman under 30 in good health. Sequenced: memory (CD45RO+) T cells sorted from blood. V and J are TRBV5-1 and TRBJ2-7; 15 bases fit TRBD2. The CDR3 DNA is TGCGCCAGCAGCGAGGGACTAGCGGGAGGCGCCCAGGACTACGAGCAGTACTTC. Its protein product is CASSEGLAGGAQDYEQYF.